This T cell receptor (beta chain) was obtained from a study of blood T cell repertoires in COVID-19. The CDR3 runs to 15 residues. Germline V gene data show CDR1 as SGHDT and CDR2 as YYEEEE. The V end was cut by 4 bases, the J end by 0 bases, with 11 bases between. The method was immunoSEQ multiplex PCR; TCRdb's version includes in-frame clones alone and lacks a portion of them. The table shows roughly 300,000 clones, with about 90% occurring only once. The origin of this receptor is a young woman with COVID-19, enrolled during active disease. The J gene is TRBJ1-3, the V gene TRBV5-6; D is perhaps TRBD1 (5 bases). The specimen was peripheral blood. CDR3 loop: CASSIRQSSGNTIYF. The CDR3 DNA reads TGTGCCAGCAGCATCAGACAGAGCTCTGGAAACACCATATATTTT.